This T cell receptor (beta chain) was recorded in a study of CXCR3-negative and CXCR3-positive naive CD8 T cells. Points from the study as a whole: Against CXCR3-negative naive cells, CXCR3-positive naive cells showed more hydrophobic TRB CDR3s.

Regarding this clonotype: What it recognizes is unknown.

CDR1 is LGHDT, CDR2 YNNKEL, per germline (reference sequence). The CDR3 contains 19 residues. The TRB libraries of cDNA were built by UMI-labeled 5' RACE. Reanalyzing the 5' RACE reads, TCRdb keeps one entry per CDR3 protein, without DNA. This table lists 90,000 to 100,000 distinct CDR3 sequences. Triplicate sorts, 300,000 cells apiece, were made for each CD8+ T cell subset. Source material: naive CXCR3+ CD8+ T cells from blood. Subset denoted: CD45RO-CCR7+CD27+CD95- naive CD8+ T cells expressing CXCR3 (TNR3+). The chain has TRBV3-1 and TRBJ2-1; TCRdb's D call of TRBD2 is untestable without DNA. The clonotype originates from a human donor in good health. Some clones in this sample may be carry-over from other donors' samples. The CDR3 loop is CTSSQILAGGPSSYNEQFF.